Below are 26 T cell receptor beta chains sequenced from a single sample in a study of T cell changes during pregnancy in multiple sclerosis. TCRdb's copy holds only in-frame clones and misses some; the assay was immunoSEQ multiplex PCR. The sample yields 91,000 or so clones, approximately 94% seen once. Sequencing was performed on peripheral blood, taken after pregnancy. These receptors originate from a female donor with multiple sclerosis, enrolled in a pregnancy study.

The rearrangement uses TRBV7-2 and TRBJ2-7; 9 nucleotides line up with TRBD2. Germline V gene lookup returns CDR1 SGHTA and CDR2 FQGNSA. The CDR3 length is 14 residues. Losses at the gene ends were 3 bases for V and 5 bases for J; bases not matched to a gene: 5. CDR3 amino acids: CASSFAGGPHEQYF. In DNA, the CDR3 is TGTGCCAGCAGCTTCGCGGGAGGGCCCCACGAGCAGTACTTC.

Turning to this clone: Other DNA sequences in the same sample also yield this CDR3. The chain is built from TRBV7-2 and TRBJ1-5, with D unclear. Trimming took off 2 bases at V and 4 bases at J, with 6 bases between the two ends. Germline V gene lookup returns CDR1 SGHTA and CDR2 FQGNSA. This CDR3 spans 13 amino acids. The CDR3 sequence is CASSLRGNQPQHF. For the CDR3, the DNA is TGTGCCAGCAGCTTACGGGGTAATCAGCCCCAGCATTTT. Complete variable domain (other parts from reference TRBV7-2 and TRBJ1-5): GAGVSQSPSNKVTEKGKDVELRCDPISGHTALYWYRQSLGQGLEFLIYFQGNSAPDKSGLPSDRFSAERTGGSVSTLTIQRTQQEDSAVYLCASSLRGNQPQHFGDGTRLSIL.

The sample holds one count of this clone. This chain uses TRBV4-3 with TRBJ2-1, with 8 bases lining up with TRBD2. The junction had 8 bases not matched to a gene; V was cut back by 1 base and J by 6 bases. In germline, CDR1 is LGHNA, CDR2 YSLEER. This CDR3 has 16 residues. The CDR3 protein is CASSQVAGRMFNEQFF. In DNA form, the CDR3 reads TGCGCCAGCAGCCAAGTAGCGGGACGGATGTTCAATGAGCAGTTCTTC.

V usage is TRBV10-1 and J usage is TRBJ1-2; 9 positions agree with TRBD1. V was pared by 6 bases and J by 10 bases, with 12 bases of the junction left unmatched. The CDR3 spans 14 residues. From germline, CDR1 is WNHNN and CDR2 SYGVQD (reference sequence). CDR3 in amino acids: CASSAHSGTGFYTF. The DNA of the CDR3 is TGCGCCAGCAGCGCGCATTCCGGGACAGGGTTCTACACCTTC.

This chain links TRBV5-1 with TRBJ2-2, with 8 bases that match TRBD1. The CDR3 has 17 amino acids. Germline V gene data show CDR1 as SGHRS and CDR2 as YFSETQ. The J segment lost 0 bases and the V segment lost 0 bases, leaving 4 bases of the junction unmatched. The CDR3 protein is CASSLGTQGANTGELFF. CDR3 nucleotide sequence: TGCGCCAGCAGCTTGGGAACACAGGGGGCGAACACCGGGGAGCTGTTTTTT.

This clone was recorded only once. The chain joins TRBV6-1 to TRBJ2-7; 7 bases match TRBD2. The CDR3 is 16 residues long. Germline loops: CDR1 MNHNS, CDR2 SASEGT. Trimming cost V 3 bases and J 2 bases; bases outside gene matches: 10. The CDR3 sequence: CASSDPTGGPTYEQYF. In nucleotides, the CDR3 is TGTGCCAGCAGTGATCCGACGGGGGGTCCGACCTACGAGCAGTACTTC.

The chain has TRBV28 and TRBJ1-3, with D maybe TRBD1 (5 bases). The germline CDR1 and CDR2 sequences are MDHEN and SYDVKM. The CDR3 is 14 amino acids. Trimming took 6 bases from V and 4 from J, leaving 13 bases between them. The CDR3 nucleotides are TGTGCCAGCAGGTCAGGGTTCAGAGGAAACACCATATATTTT. Translation gives CASRSGFRGNTIYF.

This clone was observed a single time. The chain links TRBV28 to TRBJ1-1; D is unclear. Germline CDR1 reads MDHEN; CDR2 reads SYDVKM. Trimming pared 2 bases from V and 4 bases from J, leaving 8 bases between. The CDR3 totals 13 residues. In nucleotides, the CDR3 is TGTGCCAGCAGTTTAGGAGTGGCCACTGAAGCTTTCTTT. Amino acids: CASSLGVATEAFF.

The CDR3 protein is CASSFSSGSFGNEQFF. The CDR3, as DNA: TGCGCCAGCAGCTTCTCTAGCGGGAGCTTTGGGAATGAGCAGTTCTTC. The J gene is TRBJ2-1, the V gene TRBV5-1; 10 nucleotides align to TRBD2. This CDR3 comprises 16 residues. Germline V gene lookup returns CDR1 SGHRS and CDR2 YFSETQ. V was clipped by 2 bases and J by 7 bases; unmatched bases: 9.

The chain is built from TRBV19 and TRBJ1-1; D is unresolved. CDR3 length: 13 residues. Germline loops: CDR1 LNHDA, CDR2 SQIVND (reference sequence). Trimming left V 3 bases short and J 4 bases short, with 9 bases between. DNA of the CDR3: TGTGCCAGTAGTATCGGGGAGGGCACTGAAGCTTTCTTT. It specifies CASSIGEGTEAFF.

V usage is TRBV5-1 and J usage is TRBJ2-1, with 8 bases matching TRBD1. Trimming at V came to 4 bases and at J to 4 bases, leaving 10 bases not matched to a gene. The CDR3 extends over 16 amino acids. Germline CDR1 reads SGHRS; CDR2 reads YFSETQ. This CDR3 reads CASSPPGQGTYNEQFF. The CDR3, as DNA: TGCGCCAGCAGCCCTCCAGGACAGGGAACATACAATGAGCAGTTCTTC.

The chain is built from TRBV7-9 and TRBJ2-6; D is unresolved. Deletions cut 2 bases from V and 4 bases from J, with 9 bases between. This CDR3 has 15 residues. CDR1 SEHNR and CDR2 FQNEAQ come from the germline V gene (reference sequence). Here the CDR3 reads CASSLQVTGANVLTF. The CDR3, as DNA: TGTGCCAGCAGCTTACAGGTTACGGGGGCCAACGTCCTGACTTTC.

The V call is TRBV9, the J call TRBJ1-1; no clear D. The germline CDR1 and CDR2 sequences are SGDLS and YYNGEE. The CDR3 extends over 14 amino acids. The ends were cut back, 0 bases at V and 0 bases at J, with 6 bases in the middle. The CDR3 region has the DNA TGTGCCAGCAGCGTAGGTCCAATGAACACTGAAGCTTTCTTT. Translated: CASSVGPMNTEAFF. The whole variable domain, remainder taken from reference TRBV9 and TRBJ1-1, is DSGVTQTPKHLITATGQRVTLRCSPRSGDLSVYWYQQSLDQGLQFLIQYYNGEERAKGNILERFSAQQFPDLHSELNLSSLELGDSALYFCASSVGPMNTEAFFGQGTRLTVV.

CDR3 sequence: CASSHLGPSSSYEQYF. The CDR3 DNA reads as TGCGCCAGCAGCCACCTGGGGCCTTCATCTTCCTACGAGCAGTACTTC. The V gene is TRBV5-1, the J gene TRBJ2-7; a possible D gene is TRBD1 (5 bases). V was trimmed by 4 bases and J by 1 base, leaving 18 bases between them. Germline V gene lookup returns CDR1 SGHRS and CDR2 YFSETQ. The CDR3 contains 16 residues.

V gene TRBV25-1 combines with J gene TRBJ1-5; possible D gene TRBD1, 6 bases. The CDR3 covers 14 residues. The germline V gene encodes CDR1 MGHDK and CDR2 SYGVNS. Trimming shortened V by 5 bases and J by 3 bases, and 11 bases separated the two germline ends. CDR3 bases: TGTGCCAGCAGTCCTGGACAGTCCAATCAGCCCCAGCATTTT. This codes for CASSPGQSNQPQHF.

This chain joins TRBV9 and TRBJ1-4, with 8 bases aligning to TRBD1. Trimming at V came to 3 bases and at J to 7 bases, leaving 11 bases not matched to a gene. The CDR3 consists of 16 residues. Germline assignment: CDR1 SGDLS and CDR2 YYNGEE. The CDR3 DNA follows: TGTGCCAGCAGCGCTACTGGACAGGGCCTCAGTGAAAAACTGTTTTTT. Residues: CASSATGQGLSEKLFF.

In its sample, this clone was seen a few times. This chain joins TRBV7-9 and TRBJ2-1; a weak D match, TRBD2 (6 bases). The CDR3 covers 15 residues. The V end lost 6 bases, the J end lost 1 base, and 13 bases lay between the germline ends. The V gene's germline CDR1 is SEHNR and CDR2 FQNEAQ (reference sequence). The chain's CDR3 is CASRPLSGSYNEQFF. In DNA, the CDR3 is TGTGCCAGCAGACCACTTAGCGGTTCCTACAATGAGCAGTTCTTC.

This clone was observed a handful of times. V usage is TRBV4-1 and J usage is TRBJ1-5; no reliable D call. CDR1 MGHRA and CDR2 YSYEKL come from the germline V gene. The CDR3 extends over 14 amino acids. The V gene lost 0 bases and the J gene lost 4 bases, with 7 bases spanning the gap. CDR3 coding DNA: TGCGCCAGCAGCCAAGATTCGAGTAATCAGCCCCAGCATTTT. Translating gives CASSQDSSNQPQHF.

The genes are TRBV7-8 and TRBJ2-1, with 12 nucleotides matching TRBD1. The V gene end was trimmed by 8 bases and the J gene end by 7 bases; junction bases not matched to a gene: 12. CDR3 length: 16 amino acids. CDR1 is SGHVS and CDR2 is FQNEAQ in the germline V gene. This CDR3 is CASLRGQGAVGNEQFF. DNA for the CDR3: TGTGCCAGCCTCCGGGGACAGGGGGCGGTTGGGAATGAGCAGTTCTTC.

The CDR3 region has the DNA TGTGCCAGCAGTGAAAACAGGGAGTCCTACGAGCAGTACTTC. Translating it yields CASSENRESYEQYF. The V call is TRBV6-5, the J call TRBJ2-7; possibly TRBD1 for D (6 bases). The CDR3 has 14 amino acids. CDR1 and CDR2 from the germline V gene are MNHEY and SVGAGI. V was clipped by 5 bases and J by 1 base, with 12 bases between them.

The chain links TRBV10-1 to TRBJ2-7; D gene uncertain. This CDR3 spans 14 amino acids. Germline CDR1 reads WNHNN; CDR2 reads SYGVQD (reference sequence). With 3 bases removed from V and 6 bases from J, the gap between germline ends came to 15 bases. For the CDR3, the DNA is TGCGCCAGCAGTGACCCCAACGGGTTTGGCGAGCAGTACTTC. Its protein is CASSDPNGFGEQYF.

This chain joins TRBV5-1 and TRBJ2-1; maybe TRBD2 (5 bases). The CDR3 spans 14 residues. Germline CDR1 SGHRS, CDR2 YFSETQ. Trimming stripped 8 bases from V and 6 bases from J, with 18 bases between. CDR3 loop: CASNWYGEPNEQFF. The CDR3 nucleotides are TGCGCCAGTAACTGGTACGGGGAGCCCAATGAGCAGTTCTTC. The variable domain in full, with the rest retrieved from reference TRBV5-1 and TRBJ2-1, is KAGVTQTPRYLIKTRGQQVTLSCSPISGHRSVSWYQQTPGQGLQFLFEYFSETQRNKGNFPGRFSGRQFSNSRSEMNVSTLELGDSALYLCASNWYGEPNEQFFGPGTRLTVL.

The V gene is TRBV7-6, the J gene TRBJ2-7; possible D gene TRBD1, 6 bases. V was clipped by 5 bases and J by 5 bases, with 16 bases between them. CDR1 SGHVS and CDR2 FNYEAQ come from the germline V gene. This CDR3 has 14 residues. The CDR3 reads CASSPRDNANEQYF. Here the CDR3 DNA reads TGTGCCAGCAGCCCCCGGGACAATGCCAACGAGCAGTACTTC. The full variable domain, rest sourced from reference TRBV7-6 and TRBJ2-7, is GAGVSQSPRYKVTKRGQDVALRCDPISGHVSLYWYRQALGQGPEFLTYFNYEAQQDKSGLPNDRFSAERPEGSISTLTIQRTEQRDSAMYRCASSPRDNANEQYFGPGTRLTVT.

The gene calls are TRBV19 and TRBJ1-5; unclear D gene. Germline values: CDR1 LNHDA, CDR2 SQIVND (reference sequence). V gave up 4 bases and J gave up 7 bases, with 17 bases separating them. The CDR3 loop spans 15 amino acids. CDR3 coding DNA: TGTGCCAGTAGTACCCTCGTGGTTTTCGGGCAGCCCCAGCATTTT. It encodes CASSTLVVFGQPQHF.

The chain carries TRBV30 and TRBJ2-1; no reliable D call. V shed 5 bases and J shed 8 bases, with 13 bases lying between them. The CDR3 runs to 12 residues. The germline V gene has CDR1 GTSNPN and CDR2 SVGIG (reference sequence). The CDR3 sequence is CAWSWLGHEQFF. Here the CDR3 DNA reads TGTGCCTGGTCCTGGTTGGGCCATGAGCAGTTCTTC.

The chain carries TRBV4-1 and TRBJ2-2, with 7 bases aligning to TRBD2. This CDR3 contains 17 residues. From germline, CDR1 is MGHRA and CDR2 YSYEKL. Trimming cost V 0 bases and J 1 base; bases outside gene matches: 5. CDR3 sequence: CASSQDLAEKNTGELFF. Here the CDR3 DNA reads TGCGCCAGCAGCCAAGATCTAGCGGAGAAGAACACCGGGGAGCTGTTTTTT.